This paragraph covers one TCR beta chain sequence. Its antigen is still unknown. Generation of TCR beta cDNA was performed by 5'RACE template switching incorporating UMIs. TCRdb re-called the 5' RACE reads, yielding one record per CDR3 amino acid sequence without DNA. Here the sample table reports approximately 150,000 distinct CDR3 sequences. This CDR3 region has 18 residues. CDR1 is SGDLS, CDR2 YYNGEE, per germline. The data derive from a study of T cells expressing NK-cell markers. Broader study findings: Among CD8+ T cells from several donors, dominant NKG2C+ clonotypes accounted for roughly 1.0-7.0%.

This TCR was sampled from a woman aged 18-70 years in good health. This rearrangement joins TRBV9 to TRBJ2-2; lacking DNA, the TRBD2 call made by TCRdb goes unchecked. Sequencing was carried out using blood T cells: a sorted CD56 or NKG2C T cell subset, CD4+ or CD8+ T cells, or bulk PBMC T cells (not recorded which). The CDR3 region is CASSSALAGGRPRGELFF.